Below, 9 T cell receptor beta chains from the same sample are listed, as sequenced in a study of control samples from healthy donors and cancer patients. Data came from immunoSEQ multiplex PCR; TCRdb stores just in-frame clones and leaves some out. The sample comprises 260,000 or so clones, almost 85% of which are singletons, and roughly 13% rests with the top ten. Sequencing was performed on PBMCs. The origin of the receptors is a woman aged 55 to 70 with lung cancer.

The chain has TRBV5-1 and TRBJ2-5, with 9 bases identical to TRBD2. This CDR3 has 21 amino acids. CDR1 SGHRS and CDR2 YFSETQ come from the germline V gene. Trimming cost V 4 bases and J 1 base; bases outside gene matches: 23. The CDR3 region is CASSPNPEAGTGGRAQETQYF. The CDR3 DNA follows: TGCGCCAGCAGCCCGAACCCGGAGGCAGGGACGGGCGGGAGGGCCCAAGAGACCCAGTACTTC.

The chain is built from TRBV19 and TRBJ2-3; 10 positions match TRBD1. Germline loops: CDR1 LNHDA, CDR2 SQIVND (reference sequence). The CDR3 is 14 amino acids. V gave up 10 bases and J gave up 3 bases; unmatched junction bases: 7. The CDR3 region is CAIGDRGRTDTQYF. The CDR3 DNA sequence: TGTGCCATTGGGGACAGGGGTAGGACAGATACGCAGTATTTT. Supplemented by reference TRBV19 and TRBJ2-3, the full variable domain reads DGGITQSPKYLFRKEGQNVTLSCEQNLNHDAMYWYRQDPGQGLRLIYYSQIVNDFQKGDIAEGYSVSREKKESFPLTVTSAQKNPTAFYLCAIGDRGRTDTQYFGPGTRLTVL.

The chain combines TRBV3-1 (or the pseudogene TRBV3-2) with TRBJ2-5; D may correspond to TRBD1 or TRBD2 (5 bases each). The CDR3 extends over 13 amino acids. V lost 7 bases, J lost 2 bases, and 11 bases lay in between. Germline V gene lookup returns CDR1 LGHDT and CDR2 YNNKEL (reference sequence). In DNA form, the CDR3 reads TGTGCCAGCACGGGGCAGCTTCAAGAGACCCAGTACTTC. This translates into CASTGQLQETQYF.

This clone was seen once. The V and J genes are TRBV3-1 (or the pseudogene TRBV3-2) and TRBJ1-3; D perhaps matches TRBD1 (6 bases). Looked up from germline, CDR1 is LGHDT and CDR2 is YNNKEL (reference sequence). Trimming removed 2 bases from V and 4 bases from J, with 18 bases in between. CDR3 length: 17 amino acids. The CDR3 spells CASSQQSFGGPGNTIYF. DNA of the CDR3: TGTGCCAGCAGCCAACAAAGCTTCGGGGGGCCCGGAAACACCATATATTTT.

The rearrangement links TRBV18 to TRBJ2-1; 13 bases are a match to TRBD2. Germline V gene lookup returns CDR1 KGHSH and CDR2 LQKENI. The CDR3 length is 15 residues. V gave up 3 bases and J gave up 4 bases; unmatched junction bases: 0. The chain's CDR3 is CASSPGLAGYNEQFF. The CDR3 nucleotides read TGTGCCAGCTCACCGGGACTAGCGGGGTACAATGAGCAGTTCTTC. Full variable domain (outside the CDR3, taken from reference TRBV18 and TRBJ2-1): NAGVMQNPRHLVRRRGQEARLRCSPMKGHSHVYWYRQLPEEGLKFMVYLQKENIIDESGMPKERFSAEFPKEGPSILRIQQVVRGDSAAYFCASSPGLAGYNEQFFGPGTRLTVL.

This sequence joins TRBV30 and TRBJ2-1; possibly TRBD1 for D (5 bases). This CDR3 is 14 amino acids long. Trimming took 2 bases from V and 7 from J, leaving 15 bases between them. Germline V gene lookup returns CDR1 GTSNPN and CDR2 SVGIG (reference sequence). The CDR3 protein is CAWSLGDWSNEQFF. The DNA for the CDR3 is TGTGCCTGGAGTCTAGGGGATTGGAGTAATGAGCAGTTCTTC.

The chain uses TRBV6-5 and TRBJ2-2; D unresolved. This CDR3 is 13 amino acids long. Germline V gives CDR1 MNHEY, CDR2 SVGAGI. The V and J ends lost 6 bases and 5 bases respectively, with 10 bases between them. CDR3 DNA sequence: TGTGCCAGCAGCGTGCTGAGGACCGGGGAGCTGTTTTTT. Residues: CASSVLRTGELFF.

V usage is TRBV5-4 and J usage is TRBJ1-1; 7 bases line up with TRBD1. After removal of 2 bases from V and 8 bases from J, the junction contained 9 bases not matched to a gene. The CDR3 spans 14 residues. Germline-derived CDR1 and CDR2 are SGHNT and YYREEE (reference sequence). The CDR3 DNA is TGTGCCAGCAGCTTCGAGGGGGCCCGAGTGGAAGCTTTCTTT. Its protein is CASSFEGARVEAFF.

The chain combines TRBV3-1 (or the pseudogene TRBV3-2) with TRBJ1-1; D might be TRBD1 (5 bases). Per germline, CDR1 LGHDT and CDR2 YNNKEL (reference sequence). V was pared by 0 bases and J by 4 bases, with 6 bases between. The CDR3 loop spans 13 amino acids. CDR3 in DNA: TGTGCCAGCAGCCAAGAGGGGGTCACTGAAGCTTTCTTT. Translated, it gives CASSQEGVTEAFF.